This T cell receptor (beta chain) was captured in a study of cytomegalovirus exposure and HLA in healthy donors. In the PCR, 60 Vbeta and 13 Jbeta primers were used. Clones were sequenced by immunoSEQ multiplex PCR, and TCRdb holds only the in-frame ones, with some missing. Here the sample spans 75,000 to 95,000 clones, approximately 84% being singletons. V trimming: 4 bases; J trimming: 3 bases; junction bases outside the gene matches: 14. The germline CDR1 and CDR2 sequences are ENHRY and SYGVKD. CDR3 length: 18 residues. This clone was counted only a few times. Sequenced input: PBMCs. The receptor comes from a young man in good health and CMV-seronegative. The chain links TRBV10-3 to TRBJ1-4; 7 nucleotides agree with TRBD1. CDR3 protein: CAISGKRGTVASNEKLFF. CDR3 in DNA: TGTGCCATCAGTGGAAAACGGGGGACAGTCGCTTCTAATGAAAAACTGTTTTTT.